This TCR beta chain was obtained from a study of blood T cell repertoires in COVID-19. TCRdb keeps only in-frame clones here, not all; method: immunoSEQ multiplex PCR. The table includes tens of thousands of clones, about 90% detected once. This CDR3 is 15 amino acids long. The germline V gene has CDR1 MDHEN and CDR2 SYDVKM. Trimming left V 8 bases short and J 5 bases short, with 16 bases between. Sequencing was carried out using peripheral blood. The genes are TRBV28 and TRBJ1-6; no reliable D call. This TCR derives from a man in his forties or fifties with active or convalescent COVID-19. The CDR3 spells CASRTQRRNNSPLHF. CDR3 DNA sequence: TGTGCCAGCCGAACCCAAAGGAGGAATAATTCACCCCTCCACTTT.